Sequencing of this TCR beta chain was carried out in a study of cytotoxic CD8 clonotypes in ibrutinib-treated CLL. TCRdb's copy holds only in-frame clones and misses some; the assay was immunoSEQ multiplex PCR. The table records roughly 150,000 clones, 75% to 80% of them present only once. Germline CDR1 is KGHSH and CDR2 is LQKENI. With 2 bases removed from V and 2 bases from J, the gap between germline ends came to 15 bases. The CDR3 loop spans 17 amino acids. The input for sequencing was PBMCs, taken after 24 months of ibrutinib treatment. The origin of this receptor is a human donor with chronic lymphocytic leukemia. The chain employs TRBV18 and TRBJ2-2, with D perhaps TRBD2 (6 bases). This CDR3 is CASSPSSPAGNTGELFF. CDR3 DNA: TGTGCCAGCTCACCATCCAGCCCAGCGGGTAACACCGGGGAGCTGTTTTTT.